The sequence of this TCR beta chain was determined in a study of OX40 agonist ivuxolimab in advanced cancers. Study-level points and caveats: Dosing at 0.1 to 3.0 mg/kg was accompanied by clonal expansion of CD4+ and CD8+ blood T cells by week 6. Compared with CD4+, CD8+ T cells on average had more expanded clones.

TCRdb's copy holds only in-frame clones and misses some; the assay was immunoSEQ multiplex PCR. The sample holds fewer than 35,000 clones, 74% seen once. The V gene's germline CDR1 is SGHAT and CDR2 FQDESV (reference sequence). CDR3 size: 14 residues. The V and J ends lost 5 bases and 5 bases respectively, with 13 bases between them. Of note for this clone: What it binds is unknown.

The sequenced sample was CD4+ or CD8+ T cells sorted from blood, obtained in a trial of the OX40 agonist ivuxolimab. The TCR sequence derives from an adult with an advanced solid tumor such as melanoma, head and neck, liver or kidney cancer. V usage is TRBV11-1 and J usage is TRBJ2-1; D is unresolved. Written as DNA, the CDR3 is TGTGCCAGCAGCCAAAGACGGCAGAACAATGAGCAGTTCTTC. Translated, it gives CASSQRRQNNEQFF.